The T cell receptor beta chain described here comes from a study of T-cell reconstitution after alpha-beta-depleted transplantation in children. This clonotype was counted a few times. Using unique molecular identifiers, the investigators prepared the TCRbeta library. Each CDR3 protein is one row after TCRdb ran MiXCR on the PCR reads. The data hold 350,000 to 450,000 distinct CDR3 sequences, with about an eighth observed a single time. The germline V gene has CDR1 MDHEN and CDR2 SYDVKM. This CDR3 is built from 14 residues. The sequenced sample was PBMCs, obtained from the stem cell graft. The sequence derives from a human donor who donated a stem cell graft to a child with Fanconi anemia. The J gene is TRBJ2-5, the V gene TRBV28; TRBD1 might be the D (5 bases). The CDR3 is CAHAEGVHQETQYF. Written as DNA, the CDR3 is TGTGCGCACGCCGAAGGGGTCCACCAAGAGACCCAGTACTTC.